The 5 T cell receptor beta chains reported below all come from one sample, sequenced in a study of glioma-infiltrating T cells. Amplification of TCR alpha and beta CDR3 regions from RNA used iRepertoire nested multiplex PCR. TCRdb re-analysed the multiplex PCR reads in MiXCR, keeping a single row per CDR3 protein. This sample has about 400,000 distinct CDR3 sequences, with about two fifths found just once. The sample comprised glioma tissue, nonneoplastic brain tissue, or PBMCs (not recorded which). Source of these receptors: a human donor with low-grade glioma or glioblastoma, undergoing nonglioma brain surgery, or in good health (not recorded which).

The chain has TRBV7-2 and TRBJ2-3; 10 bases match TRBD1. V shed 6 bases, J shed 4 bases, and the junction held 7 bases outside the gene matches. CDR3 length equals 15 residues. In germline, CDR1 is SGHTA, CDR2 FQGNSA. CDR3 DNA sequence: TGTGCCAGCAGGAGACGGGACAGGGGTCCAGATACGCAGTATTTT. Encoded protein: CASRRRDRGPDTQYF.

With respect to this clonotype: Compared with germline, one end of the junction differs, possibly owing to a read error. The rearrangement joins TRBV5-4 to TRBJ2-7, with 7 bases aligning to TRBD1. The germline V gene encodes CDR1 SGHNT and CDR2 YYREEE (reference sequence). This CDR3 has 14 amino acids. CDR3: CASRKTGALYEKYF. The CDR3 DNA follows: TGTGCCAGCAGGAAAACAGGGGCCCTGTACGAGAAGTACTTC.

Ten or more counts support this clonotype. The genes are TRBV20-1 and TRBJ1-1, with D possibly being TRBD1 (5 bases). The CDR3 is 13 amino acids. Looked up from germline, CDR1 is DFQATT and CDR2 is SNEGSKA (reference sequence). Trimming cost V 0 bases and J 1 base, with 6 bases left between them. The CDR3 DNA is TGCAGTGCTAGAGAGGGGGGGAACACTGAAGCTTTCTTT. Its translation is CSAREGGNTEAFF.

CDR3 sequence reads: CASSLVSSGSEGETQYF. CDR3 nucleotides: TGTGCCAGCAGCTTAGTGTCTAGCGGGAGCGAGGGGGAGACCCAGTACTTC. This rearrangement joins TRBV7-8 to TRBJ2-5, with TRBD2 matching 10 bases. This CDR3 is 17 amino acids long. Losses at the gene ends were 1 base for V and 5 bases for J; bases not matched to a gene: 10. The germline V gene has CDR1 SGHVS and CDR2 FQNEAQ.

The chain carries TRBV6-5 and TRBJ1-4, with D tentatively TRBD1 (6 bases). Germline loops: CDR1 MNHEY, CDR2 SVGAGI. Between the trimmed V and J ends, which lost 6 bases and 3 bases, there was a span of 11 bases. CDR3 length: 14 residues. The CDR3 sequence: CASRPDSPNEKLFF. CDR3 coding DNA: TGTGCCAGCAGACCGGACAGTCCTAATGAAAAACTGTTTTTT.